The clone carrying this T cell receptor beta chain occurred many times. Antigen specificity is unknown. This sample was taken from a study of T-cell reconstitution after alpha-beta-depleted transplantation in children. Germline CDR1 SGHAT, CDR2 FQDESV (reference sequence). CDR3 length: 14 residues. Germline trimming cut 5 bases from V and 9 bases from J; bases unmatched to any gene: 7. Unique molecular identifiers featured in how the TCRbeta library was prepared. A single record per CDR3 protein comes from TCRdb applying MiXCR to the PCR reads. The sample yields 60,000 to 70,000 distinct CDR3 sequences, roughly 5.2% seen once. Study outcomes and limitations: Alpha-beta T cells about two months after transplant reportedly derived from several hundred expanded graft clones. Some patients' high day-60 TCRbeta diversity was traced to surviving recipient T cells and thymic progenitors. A year post-transplant, T-cell counts and diversity derived mostly from newly produced T cells.

The chain has TRBV11-1 and TRBJ2-1; 10 bases fit TRBD1. The material was PBMCs, mostly from graft donor cells, obtained 180 days after TCRalphabeta/CD19-depleted stem cell transplant. This clonotype was sampled from a boy younger than two who had a stem cell transplant for acute myeloid leukemia, so the T cells may come from the graft donor. CDR3 nucleotides: TGTGCCAGCAGCACTGGGACAGGGGCAGGTGAGCAGTTCTTC. Translated: CASSTGTGAGEQFF.